Presented here are 23 T cell receptor beta chains from one specimen sequenced in a study of identical twins. Via MiXCR, TCRdb re-called the 5' RACE reads, giving one row per CDR3 protein. The sample consists of 640,000 or so distinct CDR3 sequences, over 5% of them appearing once. Specimen: naive T cells sorted from blood. The source is a man between 18 and 29 years old in good health.

Only a few counts were recorded for this clonotype. This rearrangement joins TRBV4-1 to TRBJ2-1, with 7 bases that match TRBD2. V lost 0 bases to trimming and J lost 3 bases; unmatched junction nucleotides: 8. Germline V lookup: CDR1 MGHRA, CDR2 YSYEKL. The CDR3 is 17 residues long. The DNA for the CDR3 is TGCGCCAGCAGCCAAGAGGGGAGGGCAGGACTCTACAATGAGCAGTTCTTC. This sequence encodes CASSQEGRAGLYNEQFF.

This clonotype was observed at least ten times. This chain uses TRBV12-3 or TRBV12-4 with TRBJ2-2; unclear D gene. The germline V and J ends were trimmed by 3 bases and 7 bases, with 15 bases remaining between them. This CDR3 has 15 residues. The CDR3 loop is CASSLVPLVDGELFF. The CDR3, as DNA: TGTGCCAGCAGTTTGGTGCCATTGGTGGACGGGGAGCTGTTTTTT.

The rearrangement uses TRBV27 and TRBJ2-5; tentatively, D is TRBD2 (6 bases). V lost 4 bases, J lost 5 bases, and 17 bases lay in between. The CDR3 extends over 15 amino acids. Germline V gene lookup returns CDR1 MNHEY and CDR2 SMNVEV (reference sequence). The CDR3 nucleotides are TGTGCCAGCAGTTCCCCGGGACTGGGAAGGGAGACCCAGTACTTC. It encodes CASSSPGLGRETQYF.

Details on this clonotype: A single base separates this from a much larger clone, so it may be a read error. This is likely a read error, given that the CDR3 carries no conserved phenylalanine or tryptophan at its end. V gene TRBV29-1 combines with J gene TRBJ1-1; a weak D match, TRBD1 (5 bases). V gave up 4 bases and J gave up 5 bases, with 14 bases separating them. The CDR3 covers 13 residues. Germline CDR1 and CDR2: SQVTM and ANQGSEA. The CDR3: CSVGWTGGTEAFL. The CDR3 region has the DNA TGCAGCGTTGGTTGGACGGGGGGAACTGAAGCTTTCTTA.

This chain connects TRBV7-6 to TRBJ1-5, with 9 bases lining up with TRBD1. The CDR3 has 17 amino acids. Losses at the gene ends were 0 bases for V and 1 base for J; bases not matched to a gene: 4. Germline assignment: CDR1 SGHVS and CDR2 FNYEAQ. The CDR3 region has the DNA TGTGCCAGCAGCTTAGCGGTGGGACAGGGCAGCAATCAGCCCCAGCATTTT. Translation gives CASSLAVGQGSNQPQHF.

The sample holds many counts of this clonotype. The rearrangement joins TRBV12-3 or TRBV12-4 to TRBJ2-3; D remains ambiguous. V was trimmed by 6 bases and J by 1 base, leaving 5 bases between them. The CDR3 totals 12 residues. The CDR3 region is CASSTGTDTQYF. For the CDR3, the DNA is TGTGCCAGCAGCACAGGCACAGATACGCAGTATTTT.

The CDR3 loop reads CSASLSAQLTEAFF. CDR3 nucleotide sequence: TGCAGTGCTAGCCTATCGGCCCAGCTAACTGAAGCTTTCTTT. The rearrangement joins TRBV20-1 to TRBJ1-1, with D hard to call. V was clipped by 3 bases and J by 5 bases, with 16 bases between them. Germline-derived CDR1 and CDR2 are DFQATT and SNEGSKA (reference sequence). The CDR3 spans 14 residues.

This clonotype turned up a few times. V usage is TRBV7-8 and J usage is TRBJ2-1, with TRBD2 identical over 10 bases. The V gene end was trimmed by 0 bases and the J gene end by 9 bases; junction bases not matched to a gene: 11. The CDR3 length is 17 residues. Germline CDR1 reads SGHVS; CDR2 reads FQNEAQ. CDR3 loop: CASSLADSGRPRVEQFF. The CDR3 DNA reads TGTGCCAGCAGCTTAGCGGATAGCGGGAGGCCTCGGGTTGAGCAGTTCTTC.

The V gene is TRBV7-2, the J gene TRBJ2-7; 7 bases match TRBD2. This CDR3 has 16 amino acids. The V gene end was trimmed by 1 base and the J gene end by 0 bases; junction bases not matched to a gene: 6. Germline V gene data show CDR1 as SGHTA and CDR2 as FQGNSA. The DNA for the CDR3 is TGTGCCAGCAGCTTAGATACGGGACTATCCTCCTACGAGCAGTACTTC. Translating gives CASSLDTGLSSYEQYF.

J is TRBJ1-1 and V is TRBV12-3 or TRBV12-4, with D maybe TRBD1 (5 bases). The V gene lost 6 bases and the J gene lost 1 base, with 12 bases spanning the gap. CDR3 size: 14 residues. CDR3 sequence reads: CASRRVGANTEAFF. The CDR3 DNA reads as TGTGCCAGCAGACGCGTTGGGGCGAACACTGAAGCTTTCTTT.

This clonotype was seen a handful of times. The chain uses TRBV7-2 and TRBJ2-7, with a possible D match to TRBD1 (8 bases). The CDR3 consists of 14 residues. Trimming left V 3 bases short and J 5 bases short, with 14 bases between. Germline-derived CDR1 and CDR2 are SGHTA and FQGNSA. DNA of the CDR3: TGTGCCAGCAGCTTCACAGGGGGGGTTAACGAGCAGTACTTC. Translated, it gives CASSFTGGVNEQYF.

This clonotype was observed many times. The chain is built from TRBV7-8 and TRBJ2-7, with D hard to call. Trimming pared 5 bases from V and 2 bases from J, leaving 16 bases between. The V gene's germline CDR1 is SGHVS and CDR2 FQNEAQ. The CDR3 runs to 15 residues. The CDR3 coding sequence is TGTGCCAGCAGCCCGAAACGGGTCCTCCCCTACGAGCAGTACTTC. This encodes CASSPKRVLPYEQYF.

The chain recombines TRBV4-3 with TRBJ2-7, with 11 bases that match TRBD2. After removal of 0 bases from V and 2 bases from J, the junction contained 6 bases not matched to a gene. CDR1 and CDR2 from the germline V gene are LGHNA and YSLEER. The CDR3 runs to 17 residues. CDR3 sequence: CASSQDLGLAEPYEQYF. DNA for the CDR3: TGCGCCAGCAGCCAAGATTTGGGACTAGCGGAACCCTACGAGCAGTACTTC.

Many counts were recorded for this clonotype. J is TRBJ2-5 and V is TRBV20-1, with TRBD1 identical over 11 bases. Trimming removed 8 bases from V and 1 base from J; junction bases left unmatched: 9. This CDR3 has 15 residues. Germline CDR1 is DFQATT and CDR2 is SNEGSKA (reference sequence). CDR3 in amino acids: CSNKRTGGSQETQYF. CDR3 nucleotides: TGCAGTAATAAAAGGACAGGGGGCTCCCAAGAGACCCAGTACTTC.

The CDR3 spells CAWSDPTEQYF. The CDR3 bases are TGTGCCTGGAGTGACCCCACCGAGCAGTACTTC. The V and J genes are TRBV30 and TRBJ2-7; unclear D gene. Trimming removed 1 base from V and 6 bases from J, with 7 bases in between. The CDR3 spans 11 residues. Germline loops: CDR1 GTSNPN, CDR2 SVGIG (reference sequence).

This clonotype came up many times. The chain is built from TRBV10-3 and TRBJ2-5; 7 nucleotides align to TRBD1. V lost 2 bases to trimming and J lost 4 bases; unmatched junction nucleotides: 7. This CDR3 comprises 15 residues. CDR1 and CDR2 (germline): ENHRY, SYGVKD. In nucleotides, the CDR3 is TGTGCCATCAGTGAGGCGACAGGGACCTTAGAGACCCAGTACTTC. This gives the protein CAISEATGTLETQYF.

This clonotype has a count of ten or more. The CDR3 coding sequence is TGTGCCATCAGTGCCCGCCAGTCAGACTATGGCTACACCTTC. Translating it yields CAISARQSDYGYTF. This chain links TRBV10-3 with TRBJ1-2; D remains ambiguous. V lost 4 bases, J lost 3 bases, and 12 bases lay in between. CDR3 length equals 14 residues. Looked up from germline, CDR1 is ENHRY and CDR2 is SYGVKD.

This clonotype was recorded many times. The genes are TRBV7-2 and TRBJ2-4, with 7 nucleotides matching TRBD1. Trimming cost V 5 bases and J 5 bases; bases outside gene matches: 12. This CDR3 comprises 16 residues. The germline CDR1 and CDR2 sequences are SGHTA and FQGNSA. The CDR3 reads CASSAFHGTVENIQYF. In DNA form, the CDR3 reads TGTGCCAGCAGCGCTTTCCACGGGACAGTGGAAAACATTCAGTACTTC.

This clonotype was seen ten or more times. The chain's CDR3 is CSVEVLGAQETQYF. The CDR3 region has the DNA TGCAGCGTTGAAGTATTAGGGGCTCAAGAGACCCAGTACTTC. The chain joins TRBV29-1 to TRBJ2-5; tentative D call: TRBD1 (5 bases). Trimming removed 1 base from V and 2 bases from J, with 11 bases in between. CDR3 size: 14 residues. CDR1 and CDR2 from the germline V gene are SQVTM and ANQGSEA.

The chain has TRBV30 and TRBJ1-1; D perhaps matches TRBD1 (5 bases). Germline assignment: CDR1 GTSNPN and CDR2 SVGIG (reference sequence). Trimming pared 3 bases from V and 0 bases from J, leaving 8 bases between. The CDR3 length is 13 residues. This CDR3 reads CAWRGGLNTEAFF. The CDR3 DNA reads as TGTGCCTGGAGGGGGGGACTGAACACTGAAGCTTTCTTT.

This rearrangement joins TRBV20-1 to TRBJ2-1; the match to TRBD2 covers 8 bases. With V trimmed by 1 base and J by 8 bases, 4 bases remained unmatched. This CDR3 has 13 amino acids. CDR1 is DFQATT, CDR2 SNEGSKA, per germline (reference sequence). The CDR3 DNA follows: TGCAGTGCTAGAGCCCCACTAGCGGATGAGCAGTTCTTC. Translating gives CSARAPLADEQFF.

The V call is TRBV27, the J call TRBJ1-3; a weak D match, TRBD1 (5 bases). The V end was cut by 4 bases, the J end by 0 bases, with 16 bases between. CDR1 is MNHEY, CDR2 SMNVEV, per germline (reference sequence). The CDR3 is made up of 17 amino acids. CDR3 residues: CASSSGLGRPSGNTIYF. In DNA, the CDR3 is TGTGCCAGCAGTTCCGGACTGGGACGGCCCTCTGGAAACACCATATATTTT.

This clonotype was seen more than once but under ten times. The rearrangement joins TRBV9 to TRBJ1-5; D is perhaps TRBD1 (6 bases). Trimming stripped 6 bases from V and 6 bases from J, with 16 bases between. The germline V gene encodes CDR1 SGDLS and CDR2 YYNGEE. The CDR3 has 14 amino acids. The CDR3 region has the DNA TGTGCCAGCAACGAAGGGGGTGGGGGTCAGCCCCAGCATTTT. Protein: CASNEGGGGQPQHF.